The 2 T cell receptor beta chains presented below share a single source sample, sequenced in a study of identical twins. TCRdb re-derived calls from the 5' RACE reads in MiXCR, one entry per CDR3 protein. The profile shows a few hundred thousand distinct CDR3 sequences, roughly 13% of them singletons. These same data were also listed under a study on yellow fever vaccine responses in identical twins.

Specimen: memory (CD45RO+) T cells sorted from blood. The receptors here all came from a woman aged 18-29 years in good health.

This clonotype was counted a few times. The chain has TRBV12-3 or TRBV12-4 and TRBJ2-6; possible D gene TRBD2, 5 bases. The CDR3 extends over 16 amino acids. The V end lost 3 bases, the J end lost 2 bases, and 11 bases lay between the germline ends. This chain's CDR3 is CASSFLSGTGANVLTF. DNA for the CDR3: TGTGCCAGCAGTTTTCTGTCGGGGACTGGGGCCAACGTCCTGACTTTC.

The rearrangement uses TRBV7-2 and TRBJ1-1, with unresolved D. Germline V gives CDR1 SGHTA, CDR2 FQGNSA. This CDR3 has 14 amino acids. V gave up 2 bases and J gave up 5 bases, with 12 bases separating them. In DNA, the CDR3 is TGTGCCAGCAGCTTACAGGCAGGTCCAACTGAAGCTTTCTTT. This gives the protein CASSLQAGPTEAFF.